A selection of T cell receptor beta chains follows, all from one sample in a study of blood T cell repertoires in COVID-19. Profiled with immunoSEQ multiplex PCR; TCRdb holds only in-frame clones, not every one. Of 55,000 to 70,000 clones in the sample, approximately 90% are singletons; the top ten hold 3.4%. Source material: peripheral blood. Receptor source: a woman aged 45-60 years with COVID-19, enrolled during active disease. Each CDR3 is given with its conserved first and last residue. The D gene is left open where the match is weak. Rows give clone size only sometimes, using once, few, many, or a class for an expanded clone.

clone size: NA; J gene: TRBJ2-7; V gene: TRBV14; D gene: NA; CDR3 DNA: TGTGCCAGCAGCCAAGAAGCGGCAAGTTTCTACGAGCAGTACTTC; CDR3 protein: CASSQEAASFYEQYF
clone size: NA; J gene: TRBJ1-2; V gene: TRBV27; D gene: TRBD1; CDR3 DNA: TGTGCCAGCAGCCTACAGGGGCACCATGGCTACACCTTC; CDR3 protein: CASSLQGHHGYTF
clone size: NA; J gene: TRBJ1-1; V gene: TRBV11-3; D gene: TRBD1; CDR3 DNA: TGTGCCAGCAGCCCTTCAATACGGACAGGGGAAAACACTGAAGCTTTCTTT; CDR3 protein: CASSPSIRTGENTEAFF
clone size: once; J gene: TRBJ1-5; V gene: TRBV19; D gene: NA; CDR3 DNA: TGTGCCAGTAGTATGAAGAGCCTAGATCAGCCCCAGCATTTT; CDR3 protein: CASSMKSLDQPQHF
clone size: NA; J gene: TRBJ1-2; V gene: TRBV19; D gene: NA; CDR3 DNA: TGTGCCAGTAGTATCAGTTCTCGTCGACAGTTCTATGGCTACACCTTC; CDR3 protein: CASSISSRRQFYGYTF
clone size: NA; J gene: TRBJ1-1; V gene: TRBV11-3; D gene: NA; CDR3 DNA: TGTGCCAGCAGCCCACTTGGGCCTGACACTGAAGCTTTCTTT; CDR3 protein: CASSPLGPDTEAFF
clone size: NA; J gene: TRBJ1-5; V gene: TRBV6-5; D gene: NA; CDR3 DNA: TGTGCCAGCAGGATTAGTAATCAGCCCCAGCATTTT; CDR3 protein: CASRISNQPQHF
clone size: NA; J gene: TRBJ2-2; V gene: TRBV10-3; D gene: NA; CDR3 DNA: TGTGCCATCAGTGATGAACACCCCACCGGGGAGCTGTTTTTT; CDR3 protein: CAISDEHPTGELFF
clone size: once; J gene: TRBJ1-2; V gene: TRBV12-3/TRBV12-4; D gene: NA; CDR3 DNA: TGTGCCAGCAGACAGGGTTTAAACTATGGCTACACCTTC; CDR3 protein: CASRQGLNYGYTF
clone size: NA; J gene: TRBJ1-6; V gene: TRBV4-2; D gene: NA; CDR3 DNA: TGTGCCAGCAGCCGGGCAGGGGATTCACCCCTCCACTTT; CDR3 protein: CASSRAGDSPLHF
clone size: once; J gene: TRBJ2-7; V gene: TRBV4-1; D gene: NA; CDR3 DNA: TGCGCCAGCAGCCAAGATCAGGGGTTGGGGGAGCAGTACTTC; CDR3 protein: CASSQDQGLGEQYF
clone size: NA; J gene: TRBJ2-6; V gene: TRBV6-5; D gene: TRBD1; CDR3 DNA: TGTGCCGGCAGACAGGGAAGGTCTGGGGCCAACGTCCTGACTTTC; CDR3 protein: CAGRQGRSGANVLTF
clone size: NA; J gene: TRBJ2-2; V gene: TRBV27; D gene: TRBD2; CDR3 DNA: TGTGCCAGCAGTTTATTTCGGACTAGCGGGAGAGGCACCGGGGAGCTGTTTTTT; CDR3 protein: CASSLFRTSGRGTGELFF
clone size: NA; J gene: TRBJ1-2; V gene: TRBV28; D gene: NA; CDR3 DNA: TGTGCCAGCAGTTTATCAGGCAACTATGGCTACACCTTC; CDR3 protein: CASSLSGNYGYTF
clone size: NA; J gene: TRBJ2-4; V gene: TRBV7-2; D gene: TRBD1; CDR3 DNA: TGTGCCAGCAGCTTAGGGTTCGGACAGGGTAAAAACATTCAGTACTTC; CDR3 protein: CASSLGFGQGKNIQYF
clone size: NA; J gene: TRBJ1-2; V gene: TRBV29-1; D gene: NA; CDR3 DNA: TGCAGTGCCTTTCGCGGGTCGTTTGGCTACACCTTC; CDR3 protein: CSAFRGSFGYTF
clone size: NA; J gene: TRBJ1-5; V gene: TRBV12-3/TRBV12-4; D gene: NA; CDR3 DNA: TGTGCCAGCAGTCGGACAGACCAGGGGCCCCAGCATTTT; CDR3 protein: CASSRTDQGPQHF
clone size: once; J gene: TRBJ2-6; V gene: TRBV9; D gene: NA; CDR3 DNA: TGTGCCAGCAGCGTTGGGGCAAACCCCTCTGGGGCCAACGTCCTGACTTTC; CDR3 protein: CASSVGANPSGANVLTF